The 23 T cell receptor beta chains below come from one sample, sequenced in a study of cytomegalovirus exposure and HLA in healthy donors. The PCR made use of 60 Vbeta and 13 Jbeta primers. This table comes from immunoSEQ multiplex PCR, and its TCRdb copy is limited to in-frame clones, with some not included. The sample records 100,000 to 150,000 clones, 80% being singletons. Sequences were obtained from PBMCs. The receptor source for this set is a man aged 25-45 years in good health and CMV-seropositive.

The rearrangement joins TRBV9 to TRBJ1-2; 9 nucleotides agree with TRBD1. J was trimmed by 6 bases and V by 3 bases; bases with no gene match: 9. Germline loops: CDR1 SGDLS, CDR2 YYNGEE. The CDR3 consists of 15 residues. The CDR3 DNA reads TGTGCCAGCAGCGGGGCGGGACAGGGAATCGATGGCTACACCTTC. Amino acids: CASSGAGQGIDGYTF.

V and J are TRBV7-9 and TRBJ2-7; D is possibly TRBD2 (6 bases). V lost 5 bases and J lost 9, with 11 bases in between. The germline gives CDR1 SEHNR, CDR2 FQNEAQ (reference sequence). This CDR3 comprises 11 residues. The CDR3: CASSLDGGQYF. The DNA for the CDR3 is TGTGCCAGCAGCCTAGACGGGGGGCAGTACTTC.

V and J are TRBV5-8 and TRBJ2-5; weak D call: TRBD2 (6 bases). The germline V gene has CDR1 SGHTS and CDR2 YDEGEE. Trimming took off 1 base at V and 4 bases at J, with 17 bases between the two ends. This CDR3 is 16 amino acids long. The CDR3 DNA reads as TGTGCCAGCAGCTTGAGGCGGGATGCGTGGGGAGAGACCCAGTACTTC. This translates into CASSLRRDAWGETQYF.

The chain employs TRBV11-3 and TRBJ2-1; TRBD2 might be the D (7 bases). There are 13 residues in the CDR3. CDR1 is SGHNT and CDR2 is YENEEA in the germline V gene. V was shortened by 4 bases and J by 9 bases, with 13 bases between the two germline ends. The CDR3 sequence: CASSSKGEGEQFF. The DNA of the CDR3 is TGTGCCAGCAGCTCAAAGGGGGAGGGTGAGCAGTTCTTC.

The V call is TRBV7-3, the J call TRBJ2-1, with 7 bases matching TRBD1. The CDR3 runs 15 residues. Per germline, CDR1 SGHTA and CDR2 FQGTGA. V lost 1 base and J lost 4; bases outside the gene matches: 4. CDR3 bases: TGTGCCAGCAGCTTAAAAGGGGGACAGTACAATGAGCAGTTCTTC. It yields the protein CASSLKGGQYNEQFF.

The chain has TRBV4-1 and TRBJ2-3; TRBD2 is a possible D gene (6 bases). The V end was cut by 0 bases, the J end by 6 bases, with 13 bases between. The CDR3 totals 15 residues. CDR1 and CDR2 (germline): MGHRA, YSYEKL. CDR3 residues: CASSQESAGPDTQYF. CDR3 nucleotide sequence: TGCGCCAGCAGCCAAGAGAGTGCGGGGCCCGATACGCAGTATTTT.

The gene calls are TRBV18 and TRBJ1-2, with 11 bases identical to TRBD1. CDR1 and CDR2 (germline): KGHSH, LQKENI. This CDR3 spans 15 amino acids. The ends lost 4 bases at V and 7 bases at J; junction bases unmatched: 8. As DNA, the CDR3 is TGTGCCAGCTCACTCTGGACAGGGGGCTCGATTGGCTACACCTTC. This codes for CASSLWTGGSIGYTF.

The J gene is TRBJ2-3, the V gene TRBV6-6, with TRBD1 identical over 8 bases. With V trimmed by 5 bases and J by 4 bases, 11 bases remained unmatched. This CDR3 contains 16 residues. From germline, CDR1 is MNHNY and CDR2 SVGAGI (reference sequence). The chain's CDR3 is CASSSRGRIYSDTQYF. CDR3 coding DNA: TGTGCCAGCAGTAGCAGGGGGCGAATTTACTCAGATACGCAGTATTTT.

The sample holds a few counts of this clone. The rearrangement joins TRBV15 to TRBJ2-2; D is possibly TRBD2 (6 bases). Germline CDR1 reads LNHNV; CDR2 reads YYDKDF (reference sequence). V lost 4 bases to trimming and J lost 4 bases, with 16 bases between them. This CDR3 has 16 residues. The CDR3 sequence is CATSNEATGSTGELFF. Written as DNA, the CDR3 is TGTGCCACCAGCAATGAAGCGACCGGGAGCACCGGGGAGCTGTTTTTT.

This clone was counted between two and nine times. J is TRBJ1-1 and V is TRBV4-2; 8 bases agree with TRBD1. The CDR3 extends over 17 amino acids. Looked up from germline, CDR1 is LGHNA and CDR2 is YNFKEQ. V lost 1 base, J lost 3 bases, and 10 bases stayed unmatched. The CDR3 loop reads CASSQAHQGARDTEAFF. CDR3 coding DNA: TGTGCCAGCAGCCAAGCCCATCAGGGGGCAAGGGACACTGAAGCTTTCTTT.

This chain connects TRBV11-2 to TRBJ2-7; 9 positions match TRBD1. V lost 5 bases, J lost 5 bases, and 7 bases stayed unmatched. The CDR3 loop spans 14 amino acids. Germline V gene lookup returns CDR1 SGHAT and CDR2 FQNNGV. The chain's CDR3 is CASSLDRGANEQYF. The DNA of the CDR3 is TGTGCCAGCAGCCTGGACAGGGGCGCCAACGAGCAGTACTTC. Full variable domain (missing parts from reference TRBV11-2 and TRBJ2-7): EAGVAQSPRYKIIEKRQSVAFWCNPISGHATLYWYQQILGQGPKLLIQFQNNGVVDDSQLPKDRFSAERLKGVDSTLKIQPAKLEDSAVYLCASSLDRGANEQYFGPGTRLTVT.

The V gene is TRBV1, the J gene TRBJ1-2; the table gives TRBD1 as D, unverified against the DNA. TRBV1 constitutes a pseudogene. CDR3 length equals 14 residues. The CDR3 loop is CTSSQKDRRYGYTF. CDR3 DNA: TGCACCAGCAGCCAGAAAGACAGGAGATATGGCTACACCTTC.

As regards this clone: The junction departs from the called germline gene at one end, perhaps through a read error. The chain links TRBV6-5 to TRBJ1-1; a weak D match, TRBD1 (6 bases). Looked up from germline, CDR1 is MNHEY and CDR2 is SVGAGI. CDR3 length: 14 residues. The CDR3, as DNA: TGTGCCAGCAGTTACCGGGGGGACATCACTAAAGCTTTCTTT. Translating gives CASSYRGDITKAFF.

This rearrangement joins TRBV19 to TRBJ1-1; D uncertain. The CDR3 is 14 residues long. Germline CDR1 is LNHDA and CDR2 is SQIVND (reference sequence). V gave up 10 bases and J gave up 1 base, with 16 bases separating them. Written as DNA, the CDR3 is TGTGCCACTTTAAGAACCGAGGGGAACACTGAAGCTTTCTTT. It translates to CATLRTEGNTEAFF.

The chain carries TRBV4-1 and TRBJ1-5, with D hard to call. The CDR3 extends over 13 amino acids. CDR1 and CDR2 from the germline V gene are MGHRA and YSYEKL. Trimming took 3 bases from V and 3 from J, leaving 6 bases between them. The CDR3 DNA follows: TGCGCCAGCAGCCAGGCCCTCAATCAGCCCCAGCATTTT. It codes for CASSQALNQPQHF.

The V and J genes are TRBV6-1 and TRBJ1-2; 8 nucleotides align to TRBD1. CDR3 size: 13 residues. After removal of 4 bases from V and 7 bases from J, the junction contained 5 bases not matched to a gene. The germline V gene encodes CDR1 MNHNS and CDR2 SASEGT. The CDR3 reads CASSGTGSGGYTF. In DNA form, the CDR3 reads TGTGCCAGCAGTGGGACAGGGTCGGGTGGCTACACCTTC.

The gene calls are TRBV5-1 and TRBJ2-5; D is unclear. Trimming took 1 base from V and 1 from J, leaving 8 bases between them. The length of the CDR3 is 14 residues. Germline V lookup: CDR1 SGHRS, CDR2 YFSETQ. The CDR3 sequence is CASSLTGFQETQYF. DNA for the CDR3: TGCGCCAGCAGCTTGACCGGGTTCCAAGAGACCCAGTACTTC. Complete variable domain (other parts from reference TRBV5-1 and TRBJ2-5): KAGVTQTPRYLIKTRGQQVTLSCSPISGHRSVSWYQQTPGQGLQFLFEYFSETQRNKGNFPGRFSGRQFSNSRSEMNVSTLELGDSALYLCASSLTGFQETQYFGPGTRLLVL.

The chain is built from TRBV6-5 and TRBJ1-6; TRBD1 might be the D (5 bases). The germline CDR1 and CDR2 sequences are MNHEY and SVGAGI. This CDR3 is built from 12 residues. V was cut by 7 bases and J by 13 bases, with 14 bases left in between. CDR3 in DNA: TGTGCCAGCAAATATCAGGGTTCGCCCCTCCACTTT. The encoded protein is CASKYQGSPLHF.

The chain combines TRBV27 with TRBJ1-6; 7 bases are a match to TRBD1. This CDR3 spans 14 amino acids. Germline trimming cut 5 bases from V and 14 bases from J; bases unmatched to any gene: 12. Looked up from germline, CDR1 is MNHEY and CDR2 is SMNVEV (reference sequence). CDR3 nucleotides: TGTGCCAGCAGTGTCTTAGCAGGGGACAGATCCCTCCACTTT. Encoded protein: CASSVLAGDRSLHF.

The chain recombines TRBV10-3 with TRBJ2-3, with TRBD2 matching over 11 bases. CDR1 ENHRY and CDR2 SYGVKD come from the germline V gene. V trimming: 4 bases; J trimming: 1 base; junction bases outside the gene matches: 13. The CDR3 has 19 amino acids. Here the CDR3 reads CAISAPIAGGLYRTDTQYF. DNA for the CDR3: TGTGCCATCAGTGCACCGATAGCGGGGGGGCTTTACCGCACAGATACGCAGTATTTT.

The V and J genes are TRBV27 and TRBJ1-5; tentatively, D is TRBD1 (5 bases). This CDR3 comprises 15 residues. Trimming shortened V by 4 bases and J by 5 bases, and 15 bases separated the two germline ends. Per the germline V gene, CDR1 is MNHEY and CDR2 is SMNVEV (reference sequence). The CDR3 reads CASSYGGTGDQPQHF. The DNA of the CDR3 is TGTGCCAGCAGTTACGGAGGGACCGGCGATCAGCCCCAGCATTTT.

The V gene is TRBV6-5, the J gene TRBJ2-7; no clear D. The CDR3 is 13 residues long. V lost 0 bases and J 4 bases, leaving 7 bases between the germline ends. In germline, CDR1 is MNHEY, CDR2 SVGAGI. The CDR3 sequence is CASSYSSDYEQYF. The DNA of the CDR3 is TGTGCCAGCAGTTACTCATCAGATTACGAGCAGTACTTC.

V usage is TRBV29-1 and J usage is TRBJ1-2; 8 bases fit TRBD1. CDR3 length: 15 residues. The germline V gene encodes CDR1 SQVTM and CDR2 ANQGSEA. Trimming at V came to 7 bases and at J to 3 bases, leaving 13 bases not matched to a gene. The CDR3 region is CSADRGAEVDYGYTF. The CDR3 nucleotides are TGCAGCGCAGACAGGGGCGCAGAAGTTGACTATGGCTACACCTTC. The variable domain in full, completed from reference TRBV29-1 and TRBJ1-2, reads SAVISQKPSRDICQRGTSLTIQCQVDSQVTMMFWYRQQPGQSLTLIATANQGSEATYESGFVIDKFPISRPNLTFSTLTVSNMSPEDSSIYLCSADRGAEVDYGYTFGSGTRLTVV.